The clone carrying this T cell receptor (beta chain) was counted between two and nine times. Its target is not known. Distinct nucleotide sequences in the sample also encode this CDR3. Expressed TCRB transcripts were sequenced, since all the RNA that had been isolated was reverse transcribed. Assay used: immunoSEQ multiplex PCR; TCRdb lists only in-frame clones, some missing. The sample gives almost 350,000 clones, 7% to 10% of which show up once; over 0.95% is in the top ten. This CDR3 has 12 residues. Germline CDR1 LNHDA, CDR2 SQIVND (reference sequence). Trimming cost V 2 bases and J 6 bases, with 5 bases left between them. These data are taken from a study of beta chain features in type 1 diabetes. General study points: Moderate yet significant TCRB CDR3 shortening was seen in Type 1 diabetes patients in all four CD4+ subsets.

The V call is TRBV19, the J call TRBJ2-1, with no clear D. The sequenced sample was central memory CD4+ T cells from blood. The sequence was obtained from a young man with type 1 diabetes. The CDR3 nucleotides are TGTGCCAGTAGTATAAGCTTCAATGAGCAGTTCTTC. Protein sequence: CASSISFNEQFF.